These 12 T cell receptor beta chains were sequenced from one sample in a study of T cells in women clearing cervical HPV infection. The method was immunoSEQ multiplex PCR; TCRdb's version includes in-frame clones alone and lacks a portion of them. The table lists 21,000 or so clones. Input material: blood buffy coat. The receptors derive from a woman between 18 and 70 years old with a cervical HPV16 infection that either progressed to CIN3+ or cleared (not recorded which).

Remarks on this clone: The CDR3 end lies 3 residues beyond the end of the read and is filled in from the germline J gene. The chain links TRBV20-1 to TRBJ1-4; D is perhaps TRBD1 (5 bases). This CDR3 is built from 13 residues. The germline V and J ends were trimmed by 5 bases and 3 bases, with 10 bases remaining between them. The germline V gene encodes CDR1 DFQATT and CDR2 SNEGSKA (reference sequence). The CDR3 reads CSARGGPNEKLFF. CDR3 DNA (partial): TGCAGTGCTCGGGGGGGTCCTAATGAAAAA.

As regards this clone: The read terminates 3 residues before the CDR3 end, so the remaining end is supplied by the germline J gene. The chain combines TRBV5-4 with TRBJ2-5; D is perhaps TRBD2 (6 bases). This CDR3 has 15 residues. Germline loops: CDR1 SGHNT, CDR2 YYREEE (reference sequence). Trimming removed 5 bases at V and 4 bases at J, with 18 bases between. Here the CDR3 reads CASSRFMRGRETQYF. The part of the CDR3 DNA that was read is TGTGCCAGCAGTCGTTTCATGCGGGGACGAGAGACC.

As concerns this clone: Read sequence stops 3 residues before the CDR3 end, and the germline J gene provides the missing end. The same CDR3 also results from other DNA sequences found in this sample. The J gene is TRBJ1-4, the V gene TRBV20-1, with TRBD1 identical over 10 bases. The CDR3 is made up of 15 amino acids. The V gene's germline CDR1 is DFQATT and CDR2 SNEGSKA (reference sequence). The CDR3 region is CSARDPGQGNSPLFF. The sequenced CDR3 bases are TGCAGTGCTAGAGACCCGGGACAGGGGAATTCACCA.

Note on this clone: The DNA ends 3 residues before the CDR3 does, and the rest of the CDR3 is filled in from the germline J gene. The chain joins TRBV19 to TRBJ2-1; D is perhaps TRBD2 (5 bases). The CDR3 totals 17 residues. Germline lookup yields CDR1 LNHDA and CDR2 SQIVND (reference sequence). Trimming cost V 0 bases and J 2 bases, with 14 bases left between them. CDR3 bases read: TGTGCCAGTAGTATAGACCTCCCCTACGGGGCCTACAATGAG. Its translation is CASSIDLPYGAYNE. The CDR3, in full, reads CASSIDLPYGAYNEQFF.

As for this clone: The CDR3 end is not reached by the read, which stops 3 residues before it; the germline J gene fills it in. This chain links TRBV5-1 with TRBJ2-1, with TRBD2 matching 9 bases. CDR1 and CDR2 (germline): SGHRS, YFSETQ. V lost 5 bases to trimming and J lost 0 bases; unmatched junction nucleotides: 18. The CDR3 spans 20 residues. The DNA read from the CDR3 is TGCGCCAGCAGTTTTTTACGTTTTAGCGGGAGATCGAACTCCTACAATGAG. Protein product: CASSFLRFSGRSNSYNE. The CDR3 in full is CASSFLRFSGRSNSYNEQFF.

Here the CDR3 reads CSARSSIITGTGELFF. Partial CDR3 DNA: TGCAGTGCTAGATCCTCCATAATTACGGGCACCGGGGAG. This chain links TRBV20-1 with TRBJ2-2; D is unclear. The CDR3 goes on 3 residues after the read ends, and that part is filled in from the germline J gene. The V gene's germline CDR1 is DFQATT and CDR2 SNEGSKA (reference sequence). V dropped 2 bases and J dropped 4 bases, with 17 bases sitting between them. CDR3 length: 16 residues.

In regard to this clone: The CDR3 end falls 3 residues outside the read, so it is completed with the germline J gene. The J gene is TRBJ1-4, the V gene TRBV2, with D possibly matching TRBD1 (5 bases). Germline CDR1 and CDR2: SNHLY and FYNNEI. V was pared by 8 bases and J by 2 bases, with 12 bases between. The CDR3 is 14 amino acids. The CDR3 is CASSSGSTNEKLFF. CDR3 DNA, as far as it was read: TGTGCCAGCTCTTCAGGGTCGACTAATGAAAAA.

Comment on this clone: The observed sequence ends 3 residues before the CDR3 terminus, with the missing tail filled in from the germline J gene. The chain carries TRBV28 and TRBJ2-2, with TRBD1 matching 8 bases. The junction had 4 bases not matched to a gene; V was cut back by 7 bases and J by 3 bases. The CDR3 length is 14 residues. Germline V gene sequence: CDR1 MDHEN, CDR2 SYDVKM. The sequenced CDR3 bases are TGTGCCAGCAACAGGGGGACCCACACCGGGGAG. Translation gives CASNRGTHTGE. The full CDR3 protein reads CASNRGTHTGELFF.

Of note for this clone: The read gets to within 3 residues of the CDR3 end, and the germline J gene fills in the rest. The chain links TRBV5-1 to TRBJ1-1, with 10 positions matching TRBD1. The V segment lost 1 base and the J segment 5 bases; nucleotides outside the gene matches: 2. This CDR3 spans 14 amino acids. Germline values: CDR1 SGHRS, CDR2 YFSETQ. The CDR3 sequence is CASSLKGQGTEAFF. The DNA read from the CDR3 is TGCGCCAGCAGCTTGAAGGGACAGGGGACTGAA.

As regards this clone: The CDR3 is cut off 3 residues early in the read; its end comes from the germline J gene. The chain couples TRBV2 to TRBJ1-2; possibly TRBD1 for D (6 bases). Germline CDR1 SNHLY, CDR2 FYNNEI. The CDR3 runs 15 residues. The sequenced CDR3 bases are TGTGCCAGCAGTGAAGAGGGGGACGCCTCCTACGAC. Translation: CASSEEGDASYD. From start to end, the CDR3 is CASSEEGDASYDYTF.

In regard to this clone: The read gets to within 3 residues of the CDR3 end, and the germline J gene fills in the rest. The gene calls are TRBV19 and TRBJ1-2, with TRBD1 matching over 7 bases. The germline V gene has CDR1 LNHDA and CDR2 SQIVND (reference sequence). The CDR3 is 14 amino acids. The CDR3 is CASALTGLNYDYTF. The DNA read from the CDR3 is TGTGCCAGTGCTCTGACAGGGCTGAACTACGAC.

Concerning this clone itself: The read halts 3 residues ahead of the CDR3 end, with the missing end drawn from the germline J gene. The rearrangement links TRBV7-9 to TRBJ1-1; D unclear. The V end lost 11 bases, the J end lost 0 bases, and 7 bases lay between the germline ends. The CDR3 consists of 11 residues. Germline CDR1 is SEHNR and CDR2 is FQNEAQ (reference sequence). CDR3 in amino acids: CAPTVNTEAFF. The part of the CDR3 DNA that was read is TGTGCCCCGACTGTGAACACTGAA.